This entry features one TCR beta chain sequence. No cognate antigen has been identified for it. No base quality values were provided; no much bigger clone lies one nucleotide off. Counted from cysteine to phenylalanine, this CDR3 has 14 amino acids. Only CDR3 DNA is held: 42 bases, read in frame from base 1. CDR1 and CDR2, per the germline V gene (reference sequence), are MNHEY and SMNVEV. Trimming removed 5 bases from V and 2 bases from J, leaving 7 bases between the germline ends. CD8 naive samples were CD45RO-negative cells positively selected for CCR7, giving a CD45RA+CCR7+ population that excluded TemRA cells. The donors were healthy, HIV-negative adults who had no recently reported acute infections or vaccinations. Every donor was a Caucasian adult living in Nashville, Tennessee, USA. After blood collection by leukapheresis, PBMCs were isolated using Ficoll-Histopaque density gradient centrifugation and then cryopreserved in the vapor phase of liquid nitrogen. Analytical flow cytometry was used to check the purity and quantity of every magnetically sorted T cell population. Genomic DNA was isolated from every sorted fraction and measured by UV absorbance on a Nanodrop 2000c.

Using the deep immunoSEQ assay, TCR CDR3 regions were amplified from genomic DNA by multiplex PCR. For each cell subset, the extracted genomic DNA was distributed evenly across all wells of several immunoSEQ 96-well plates, and each plate served as one replicate. For sorted subsets, roughly 200 ng of genomic DNA, equivalent to roughly 30,000 T cell genomes, went into each replicate PCR. Purified libraries were measured with a Qubit 3.0 fluorometer, size-checked on a Bioanalyzer 2100, and measured again with the KAPA Library Quantification kit. Every immunoSEQ 96-well plate was sequenced on a separate single-read 150-cycle Illumina NextSeq 550 flow cell. From the authors' description of their analysis: The immunoSEQ output contained only junctional sequences without quality scores, so filtering could not match that applied to full-length reads. To assign V/J genes and CDR3, sequences were annotated against IMGT germline references using PyIR, a Python wrapper for IgBLAST v1.9. Reads were removed for weak V/J assignments (E-value above 1e-6), missing CDR3, stop codons, out-of-frame junctions, or ambiguous translated residues. V3J clonotypes were defined as sequences sharing an identical inferred V gene, J gene, and CDR3 amino acid sequence. The percentage overlap between two repertoires was calculated by dividing the number of shared unique clonotypes by the size of the smaller repertoire. RTK rarefaction, the Chao1 estimator, and Recon v2.1 estimates of unobserved clonotypes were used to assess repertoire richness. For all TCRbeta clonotypes obtained by the gDNA method from four donors, generation probabilities were computed with OLGA. The table comes from immuneACCESS by way of TCRdb, which keeps in-frame sequences with V and J called. Part of the clones is missing from these tables; in studies checked, under half for an unresolved V gene and the rest for unknown reasons. V and J calls plus clone size are reproduced from that table; the DNA served to infer D and trimming. The sample yields about 2.1 million clones; 93% were counted once. Clones ranked in the top ten supply approximately 1.7% of the sample.

This entry is derived from a study of shared clonotypes between healthy human individuals (dated by TCRdb to between 2020 and 2021). Notes on the research overall: The cohort included a few men and two women between 18 and 49 years of age. Blood TCR repertoires of several healthy adults were deeply sequenced to estimate repertoire size and the extent of clonotype sharing between individuals. Leukapheresis yielded between about 0.85 and 10 billion PBMCs per donor. To increase sequencing depth and limit assay-specific biases, TCR repertoire library preparation and sequencing were carried out by different laboratories using diverse techniques. For each donor, CD4 naive and CD4 memory were each given three plates, CD8 naive was given two plates, and CD8 memory was given one plate. Beyond this particular receptor, the publication reports: The genetic and exposure-history diversity represented was limited by the small number of donors. Naive subsets generally had larger estimated clonotype richness than memory subsets did. Sampling was limited to blood, and TCR repertoires in tissue likely differ from TCR repertoires in blood. Clonotypes shared by all four sorted-subset donors showed higher generation probabilities than non-shared clonotypes. Sharing across several donors was observed for approximately 5% of naive CD4, around 3.5% of naive CD8, roughly 2.4% of memory CD4, and around 0.42% of memory CD8 clonotypes. Incomplete sequencing was indicated by rarefaction of sorted-subset datasets, despite the large sequencing depth. Pairwise subsampling led to the expectation that sequencing depth would affect the degree of clonotype sharing among donors.

The clonotype was recovered from a man aged 18 to 30 in good health. Some clones in this sample may be carry-over from other donors' samples. The sample was naive CD8+ T cells from PBMCs. The cell subset or site label, as the study defines it: CD45RA+CCR7+. The V and J genes are TRBV27 and TRBJ2-6, with an unclear D gene assignment. This receptor carries the CDR3 CASSAQTGANVLTF. The nucleotides are TGTGCCAGCAGTGCCCAGACTGGGGCCAACGTCCTGACTTTC.